The 26 T cell receptor beta chains below all came from one sample that was sequenced in a study of T cells in Graves' hyperthyroidism and ophthalmopathy. There were TCR beta CDR3 regions amplified from RNA transcripts. During a first-round RT-PCR of the TCR CDR3, the HTBI primer set was used. From the multiplex PCR reads, TCRdb called clonotypes with MiXCR, one entry per CDR3 protein. The sample holds about 840,000 distinct CDR3 sequences, around 38% seen once. What was sequenced was blood. Source of these receptors: a man between 18 and 29 years old with Graves' hyperthyroidism.

The chain has TRBV29-1 and TRBJ1-6; D unclear. V lost 0 bases to trimming and J lost 7 bases, with 4 bases between them. CDR1 is SQVTM, CDR2 ANQGSEA, per germline. CDR3 length equals 12 residues. The CDR3, as DNA: TGCAGCGTTGAAGAGGGGAATTCACCCCTCCACTTT. It yields the protein CSVEEGNSPLHF.

This chain joins TRBV27 and TRBJ1-2; TRBD1 matches at 7 bases. Germline values: CDR1 MNHEY, CDR2 SMNVEV (reference sequence). Germline trimming cut 4 bases from V and 6 bases from J; bases unmatched to any gene: 11. The CDR3 extends over 15 amino acids. CDR3 in amino acids: CASSSREQGFHGYTF. In nucleotides, the CDR3 is TGTGCCAGCAGTTCCAGAGAACAGGGGTTCCATGGCTACACCTTC.

The V call is TRBV6-1, the J call TRBJ1-1; D not resolved. The V gene's germline CDR1 is MNHNS and CDR2 SASEGT. The CDR3 spans 14 residues. V was trimmed by 6 bases and J by 5 bases, leaving 16 bases between them. Here the CDR3 DNA reads TGTGCCAGCAGCACCAGCGGGGTTCGGACTGAAGCTTTCTTT. Its protein is CASSTSGVRTEAFF.

At least ten counts were recorded for this clonotype. The V call is TRBV20-1, the J call TRBJ1-2, with TRBD1 identical over 7 bases. The CDR3 has 13 amino acids. Germline V gives CDR1 DFQATT, CDR2 SNEGSKA (reference sequence). V lost 3 bases to trimming and J lost 5 bases; unmatched junction nucleotides: 6. The CDR3 spells CSASHATGYGYTF. The CDR3 DNA is TGCAGTGCTAGCCACGCGACAGGGTATGGCTACACCTTC.

This clonotype was seen ten or more times. One end of the junction does not line up with germline, which may come from a read error. The rearrangement uses TRBV5-1 and TRBJ2-5; TRBD2 matches at 9 bases. The CDR3 extends over 13 amino acids. Germline CDR1 is SGHRS and CDR2 is YFSETQ. The CDR3 bases are TGTGCCAGCAGCTTAGCGGGGGACGAGACCCAGTACTTC. Translating it yields CASSLAGDETQYF.

The chain links TRBV6-5 to TRBJ2-7, with D unresolved. Deletions cut 5 bases from V and 2 bases from J, with 10 bases between. This CDR3 spans 13 amino acids. The germline V gene encodes CDR1 MNHEY and CDR2 SVGAGI. CDR3 loop: CASSPTTAYEQYF. For the CDR3, the DNA is TGTGCCAGCAGTCCAACGACCGCCTACGAGCAGTACTTC.

The chain recombines TRBV7-9 with TRBJ2-7, with a weak D call TRBD1 (6 bases). Trimming removed 6 bases from V and 7 bases from J, with 16 bases in between. From germline, CDR1 is SEHNR and CDR2 FQNEAQ (reference sequence). The CDR3 length is 13 residues. The CDR3 reads CASSRQDRGEQYF. Here the CDR3 DNA reads TGTGCCAGCAGTCGACAGGACCGTGGGGAGCAGTACTTC.

This clonotype was counted once. The rearrangement joins TRBV9 to TRBJ2-2; 7 bases are shared with TRBD2. The junction had 8 bases not matched to a gene; V was cut back by 0 bases and J by 6 bases. Germline V gene sequence: CDR1 SGDLS, CDR2 YYNGEE. The CDR3 length is 16 residues. DNA for the CDR3: TGTGCCAGCAGCGTAGCTCCGAGCGGGGTTGCCGGGGAGCTGTTTTTT. This translates into CASSVAPSGVAGELFF.

This chain connects TRBV2 to TRBJ1-2, with a tentative D call TRBD1 (6 bases). CDR1 is SNHLY and CDR2 is FYNNEI in the germline V gene. V dropped 4 bases and J dropped 2 bases, with 11 bases sitting between them. The CDR3 has 14 residues. The CDR3 reads CASSVLQGNYGYTF. In nucleotides, the CDR3 is TGTGCCAGCAGTGTCCTACAGGGAAACTATGGCTACACCTTC.

This clonotype was counted between two and nine times. The J gene is TRBJ1-2, the V gene TRBV2; 10 bases line up with TRBD1. V lost 6 bases, J lost 3 bases, and 7 bases stayed unmatched. The CDR3 contains 15 residues. Germline V CDR1 and CDR2: SNHLY, FYNNEI. The CDR3: CASRGPGTGDYGYTF. CDR3 bases: TGTGCCAGCAGGGGACCCGGGACAGGGGACTATGGCTACACCTTC.

V and J are TRBV7-3 and TRBJ2-6; 7 bases agree with TRBD1. The V gene's germline CDR1 is SGHTA and CDR2 FQGTGA. J was trimmed by 2 bases and V by 10 bases; bases with no gene match: 17. The CDR3 totals 18 residues. CDR3 coding DNA: TGTGCCACTCCCGACAGGGTTGCCTTGTTGGCTGGGGCCAACGTCCTGACTTTC. Encoded protein: CATPDRVALLAGANVLTF.

This clonotype has a handful of counts. This chain joins TRBV19 and TRBJ1-1; a weak D match, TRBD1 (5 bases). The germline V gene has CDR1 LNHDA and CDR2 SQIVND (reference sequence). The CDR3 consists of 14 residues. V was trimmed by 7 bases and J by 4 bases, leaving 16 bases between them. The CDR3 DNA follows: TGTGCCAGTACCATCGGGACCCGGATCACTGAAGCTTTCTTT. Protein product: CASTIGTRITEAFF.

This clonotype was seen only a few times. The chain carries TRBV6-5 and TRBJ1-1, with no clear D. Trimming took 7 bases from V and 1 from J, leaving 7 bases between them. Germline V gene data show CDR1 as MNHEY and CDR2 as SVGAGI. This CDR3 is 12 amino acids long. CDR3 residues: CASKLQNTEAFF. The CDR3 DNA reads TGTGCCAGCAAGCTGCAGAACACTGAAGCTTTCTTT.

This chain joins TRBV11-3 and TRBJ2-5; TRBD1 matches at 7 bases. The germline CDR1 and CDR2 sequences are SGHNT and YENEEA. Losses at the gene ends were 4 bases for V and 6 bases for J; bases not matched to a gene: 11. The CDR3 loop spans 15 amino acids. CDR3 sequence (DNA): TGTGCCAGCAGCTCCAACAGGGGCAGGGCCAAGACCCAGTACTTC. As protein: CASSSNRGRAKTQYF.

V gene TRBV20-1 combines with J gene TRBJ1-4; TRBD1 might be the D (5 bases). CDR1 and CDR2 (germline): DFQATT, SNEGSKA (reference sequence). This CDR3 has 15 amino acids. Trimming stripped 6 bases from V and 5 bases from J, with 19 bases between. In nucleotides, the CDR3 is TGCAGTGCGGGGTTCAGGGAAGGGGCAAATGAAAAACTGTTTTTT. Amino acids: CSAGFREGANEKLFF.

In this sample, this clonotype turned up a few times. This sequence joins TRBV6-1 and TRBJ2-7, with 11 bases that match TRBD2. Germline CDR1 reads MNHNS; CDR2 reads SASEGT. This CDR3 is built from 15 residues. The V segment lost 5 bases and the J segment 5 bases; nucleotides outside the gene matches: 8. The DNA of the CDR3 is TGTGCCAGCAGTATAACTAGCGGGAGTGTCGACGAGCAGTACTTC. This encodes CASSITSGSVDEQYF.

V usage is TRBV6-5 and J usage is TRBJ1-4; D not resolved. Trimming shortened V by 4 bases and J by 5 bases, and 20 bases separated the two germline ends. The CDR3 has 17 amino acids. Germline V CDR1 and CDR2: MNHEY, SVGAGI. CDR3 region: CASSLQPLSGLNEKLFF. Here the CDR3 DNA reads TGTGCCAGCAGTTTACAGCCGTTATCCGGCTTAAATGAAAAACTGTTTTTT.

For this clonotype: A read error may be the cause here, since a much bigger clone is one base away. Since the CDR3 does not end with the conserved phenylalanine or tryptophan, this likely comes from a read error. The gene calls are TRBV5-1 and TRBJ1-6; no definite D call. V lost 5 bases and J lost 7, with 13 bases in between. The CDR3 runs 14 residues. In germline, CDR1 is SGHRS, CDR2 YFSETQ. CDR3 coding DNA: TGCGCCAGCAGATTCGGGGAGGGCAATTCACCCCTCCACCTT. Residues: CASRFGEGNSPLHL.

This clonotype showed up many times. The chain uses TRBV7-2 and TRBJ1-6; D unclear. There are 15 residues in the CDR3. Germline assignment: CDR1 SGHTA and CDR2 FQGNSA. Trimming removed 1 base from V and 9 bases from J, with 13 bases in between. The CDR3 here is CASSLVWATPSPLHF. CDR3 in DNA: TGTGCCAGCAGCTTAGTTTGGGCAACTCCTTCACCCCTCCACTTT.

This chain's CDR3 is CASSILGSGVYEQYF. Here the CDR3 DNA reads TGTGCCAGTAGTATCCTCGGGAGCGGGGTATACGAGCAGTACTTC. J is TRBJ2-7 and V is TRBV19; 7 nucleotides agree with TRBD2. Trimming cost V 3 bases and J 4 bases; bases outside gene matches: 9. The germline V gene encodes CDR1 LNHDA and CDR2 SQIVND (reference sequence). There are 15 residues in the CDR3.

This clonotype has ten or more counts. This CDR3 reads CASSLRSLSSYEQYF. CDR3 DNA: TGTGCCAGCAGCTTAAGGTCCTTGAGCTCCTACGAGCAGTACTTC. The chain combines TRBV7-8 with TRBJ2-7; no reliable D call. Deletions cut 2 bases from V and 0 bases from J, with 11 bases between. The germline V gene encodes CDR1 SGHVS and CDR2 FQNEAQ. The CDR3 has 15 amino acids.

The J gene is TRBJ2-7, the V gene TRBV7-9, with TRBD2 as a possible D gene (5 bases). Trimming took 6 bases from V and 2 from J, leaving 11 bases between them. CDR3 length: 13 residues. The germline gives CDR1 SEHNR, CDR2 FQNEAQ (reference sequence). The CDR3 nucleotides read TGTGCCAGCAGTTCGGGGAGCCCCTACGAGCAGTACTTC. This sequence encodes CASSSGSPYEQYF.

This chain connects TRBV2 to TRBJ1-1; perhaps TRBD1 as D (6 bases). The germline gives CDR1 SNHLY, CDR2 FYNNEI. The CDR3 has 10 amino acids. As DNA, the CDR3 is TGTGACCAGGGGCGGACTGAAGCTTTCTTT. Encoded protein: CDQGRTEAFF. The whole variable domain, remainder taken from reference TRBV2 and TRBJ1-1, is EPEVTQTPSHQVTQMGQEVILRCVPISNHLYFYWYRQILGQKVEFLVSFYNNEISEKSEIFDDQFSVERPDGSNFTLKIRSTKLEDSAMYFCDQGRTEAFFGQGTRLTVV.

V gene TRBV19 combines with J gene TRBJ2-6, with 13 bases fitting TRBD2. Germline loops: CDR1 LNHDA, CDR2 SQIVND (reference sequence). The CDR3 is 17 amino acids. Trimming removed 4 bases from V and 2 bases from J; junction bases left unmatched: 2. The CDR3 bases are TGTGCCAGTAGTAAACTAGCGGGGGGGGCTGGGGCCAACGTCCTGACTTTC. Translation gives CASSKLAGGAGANVLTF.

A remark on this clonotype: This may be a read error, as it is one base from a much larger clone. The chain is built from TRBV7-9 and TRBJ1-2; D gene unclear. This CDR3 contains 12 residues. Germline V lookup: CDR1 SEHNR, CDR2 FQNEAQ (reference sequence). CDR3 amino acids: CASSLVPSGCTF. The CDR3 DNA sequence: TGTGCCAGCAGCTTGGTCCCAAGTGGCTGCACCTTC. Full variable domain (outside the CDR3, taken from reference TRBV7-9 and TRBJ1-2): DTGVSQNPRHKITKRGQNVTFRCDPISEHNRLYWYRQTLGQGPEFLTYFQNEAQLEKSRLLSDRFSAERPKGSFSTLEIQRTEQGDSAMYLCASSLVPSGCTFGSGTRLTVV.

This clonotype was observed a few times. V gene TRBV5-6 combines with J gene TRBJ2-7; TRBD1 matches 7 bases. The CDR3 length is 14 residues. Germline lookup yields CDR1 SGHDT and CDR2 YYEEEE. Trimming took 6 bases from V and 5 from J; bases not matched to a gene: 11. The CDR3 DNA is TGTGCCAGCAACCTGACAGGGTACGGCGACGAGCAGTACTTC. This sequence encodes CASNLTGYGDEQYF.